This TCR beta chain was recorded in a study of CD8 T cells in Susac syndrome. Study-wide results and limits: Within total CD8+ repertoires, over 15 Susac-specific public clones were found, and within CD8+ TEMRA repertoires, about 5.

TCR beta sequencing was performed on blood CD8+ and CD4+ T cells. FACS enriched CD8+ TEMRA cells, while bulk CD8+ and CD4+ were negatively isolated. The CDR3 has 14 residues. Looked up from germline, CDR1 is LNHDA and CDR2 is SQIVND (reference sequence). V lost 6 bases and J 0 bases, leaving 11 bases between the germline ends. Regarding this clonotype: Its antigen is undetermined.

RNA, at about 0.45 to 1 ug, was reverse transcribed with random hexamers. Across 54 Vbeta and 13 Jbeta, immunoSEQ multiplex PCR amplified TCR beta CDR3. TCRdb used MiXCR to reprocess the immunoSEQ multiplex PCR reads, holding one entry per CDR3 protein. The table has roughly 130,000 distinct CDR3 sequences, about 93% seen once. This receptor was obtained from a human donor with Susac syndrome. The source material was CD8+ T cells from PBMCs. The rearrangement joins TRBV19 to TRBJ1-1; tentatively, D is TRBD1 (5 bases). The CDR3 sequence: CASSFEGMNTEAFF. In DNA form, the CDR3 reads TGTGCCAGTAGCTTCGAGGGGATGAACACTGAAGCTTTCTTT.